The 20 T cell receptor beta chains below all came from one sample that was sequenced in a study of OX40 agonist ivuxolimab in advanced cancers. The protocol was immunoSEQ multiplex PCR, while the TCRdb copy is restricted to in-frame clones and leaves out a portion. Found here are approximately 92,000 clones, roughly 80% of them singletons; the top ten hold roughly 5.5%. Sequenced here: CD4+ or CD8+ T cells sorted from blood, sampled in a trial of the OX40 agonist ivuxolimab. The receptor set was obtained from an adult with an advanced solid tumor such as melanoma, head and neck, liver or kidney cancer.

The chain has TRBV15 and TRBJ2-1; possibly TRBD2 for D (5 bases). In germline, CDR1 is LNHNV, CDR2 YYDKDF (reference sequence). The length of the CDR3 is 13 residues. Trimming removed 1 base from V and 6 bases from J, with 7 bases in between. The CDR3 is CATSRARGNEQFF. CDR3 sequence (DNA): TGTGCCACCAGCAGAGCCCGGGGCAATGAGCAGTTCTTC.

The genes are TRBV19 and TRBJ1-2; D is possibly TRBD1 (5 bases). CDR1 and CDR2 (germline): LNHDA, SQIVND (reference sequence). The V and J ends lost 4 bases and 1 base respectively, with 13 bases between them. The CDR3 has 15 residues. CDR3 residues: CASSTPGFGNYGYTF. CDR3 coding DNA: TGTGCCAGTAGTACTCCAGGGTTCGGTAACTATGGCTACACCTTC.

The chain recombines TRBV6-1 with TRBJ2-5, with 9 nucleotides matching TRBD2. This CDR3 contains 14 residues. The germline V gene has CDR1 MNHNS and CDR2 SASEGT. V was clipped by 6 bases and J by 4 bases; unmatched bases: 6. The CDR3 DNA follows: TGTGCCAGCAGCTTAGCGGGAGTACGAGAGACCCAGTACTTC. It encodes CASSLAGVRETQYF.

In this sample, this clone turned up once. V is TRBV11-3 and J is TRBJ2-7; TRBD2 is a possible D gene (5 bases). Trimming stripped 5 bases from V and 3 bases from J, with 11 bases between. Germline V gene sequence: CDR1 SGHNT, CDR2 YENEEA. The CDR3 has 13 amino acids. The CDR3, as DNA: TGTGCCAGCAGCCCCTCCGGGGTCTACGAGCAGTACTTC. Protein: CASSPSGVYEQYF. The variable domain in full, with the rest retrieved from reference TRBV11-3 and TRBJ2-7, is EAGVVQSPRYKIIEKKQPVAFWCNPISGHNTLYWYLQNLGQGPELLIRYENEEAVDDSQLPKDRFSAERLKGVDSTLKIQPAELGDSAVYLCASSPSGVYEQYFGPGTRLTVT.

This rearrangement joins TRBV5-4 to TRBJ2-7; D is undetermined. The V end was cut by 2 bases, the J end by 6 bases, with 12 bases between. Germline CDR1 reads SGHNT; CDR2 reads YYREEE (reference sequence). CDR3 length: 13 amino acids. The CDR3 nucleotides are TGTGCCAGCAGCTTAAAAGGTTGGGCCGAGCAGTACTTC. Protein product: CASSLKGWAEQYF.

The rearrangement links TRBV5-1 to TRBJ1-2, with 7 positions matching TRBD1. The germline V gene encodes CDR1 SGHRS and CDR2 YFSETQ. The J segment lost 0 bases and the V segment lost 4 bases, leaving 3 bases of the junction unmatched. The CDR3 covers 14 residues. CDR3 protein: CASSLTGPNYGYTF. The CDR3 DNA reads TGCGCCAGCAGCCTGACAGGGCCTAACTATGGCTACACCTTC. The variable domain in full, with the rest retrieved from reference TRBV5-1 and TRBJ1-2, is KAGVTQTPRYLIKTRGQQVTLSCSPISGHRSVSWYQQTPGQGLQFLFEYFSETQRNKGNFPGRFSGRQFSNSRSEMNVSTLELGDSALYLCASSLTGPNYGYTFGSGTRLTVV.

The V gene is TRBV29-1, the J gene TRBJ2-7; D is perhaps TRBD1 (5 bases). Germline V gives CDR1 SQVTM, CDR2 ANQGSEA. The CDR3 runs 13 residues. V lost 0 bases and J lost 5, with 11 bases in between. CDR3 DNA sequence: TGCAGCGTTGAAGAATGGCAGGGCGACGAGCAGTACTTC. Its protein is CSVEEWQGDEQYF.

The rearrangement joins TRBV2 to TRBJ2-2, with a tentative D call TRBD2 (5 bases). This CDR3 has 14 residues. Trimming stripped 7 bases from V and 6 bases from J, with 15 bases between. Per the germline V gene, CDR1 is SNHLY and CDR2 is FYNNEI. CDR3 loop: CASNRDGVAGELFF. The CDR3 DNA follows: TGTGCCAGCAACCGCGACGGGGTTGCCGGGGAGCTGTTTTTT. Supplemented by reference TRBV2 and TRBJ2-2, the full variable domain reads EPEVTQTPSHQVTQMGQEVILRCVPISNHLYFYWYRQILGQKVEFLVSFYNNEISEKSEIFDDQFSVERPDGSNFTLKIRSTKLEDSAMYFCASNRDGVAGELFFGEGSRLTVL.

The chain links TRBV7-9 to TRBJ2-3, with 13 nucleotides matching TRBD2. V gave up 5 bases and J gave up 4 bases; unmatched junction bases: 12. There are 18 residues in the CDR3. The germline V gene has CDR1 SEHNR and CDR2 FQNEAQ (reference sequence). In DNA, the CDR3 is TGTGCCAGCAGCCCAAGCCCCACTAGCGGGAGGGCCCCAGATACGCAGTATTTT. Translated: CASSPSPTSGRAPDTQYF.

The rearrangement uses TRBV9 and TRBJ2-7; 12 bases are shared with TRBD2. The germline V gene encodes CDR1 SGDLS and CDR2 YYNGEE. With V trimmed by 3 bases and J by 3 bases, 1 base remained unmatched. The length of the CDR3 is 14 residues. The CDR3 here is CASSELAGGYEQYF. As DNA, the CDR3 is TGTGCCAGCAGCGAACTAGCGGGAGGCTACGAGCAGTACTTC.

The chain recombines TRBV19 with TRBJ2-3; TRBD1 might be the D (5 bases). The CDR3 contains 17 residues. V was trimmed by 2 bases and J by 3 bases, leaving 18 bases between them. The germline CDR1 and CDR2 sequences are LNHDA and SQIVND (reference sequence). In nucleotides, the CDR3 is TGTGCCAGTAGTATATCGGCCCAAGGGGCTGGGACAGATACGCAGTATTTT. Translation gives CASSISAQGAGTDTQYF.

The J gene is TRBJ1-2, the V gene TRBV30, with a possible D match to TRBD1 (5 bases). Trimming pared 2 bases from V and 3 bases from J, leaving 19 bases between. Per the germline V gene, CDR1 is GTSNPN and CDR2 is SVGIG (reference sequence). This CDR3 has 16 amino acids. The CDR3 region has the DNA TGTGCCTGGAGTCGGGCACGGGGGAGGGTAGACTATGGCTACACCTTC. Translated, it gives CAWSRARGRVDYGYTF.

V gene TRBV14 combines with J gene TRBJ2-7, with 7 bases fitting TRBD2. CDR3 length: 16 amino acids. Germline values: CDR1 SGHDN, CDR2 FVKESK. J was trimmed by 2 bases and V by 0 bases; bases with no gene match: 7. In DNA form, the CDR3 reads TGTGCCAGCAGCCAAGATTTGGGAGGGTTTACCTACGAGCAGTACTTC. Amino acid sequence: CASSQDLGGFTYEQYF.

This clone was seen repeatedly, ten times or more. Here the CDR3 reads CASSSSSGGISYTF. The CDR3 coding sequence is TGTGCCAGCAGCTCCTCATCGGGTGGAATAAGCTACACCTTC. The rearrangement uses TRBV7-2 and TRBJ1-2, with D unresolved. This CDR3 contains 14 residues. Trimming stripped 4 bases from V and 9 bases from J, with 18 bases between. Germline CDR1 is SGHTA and CDR2 is FQGNSA.

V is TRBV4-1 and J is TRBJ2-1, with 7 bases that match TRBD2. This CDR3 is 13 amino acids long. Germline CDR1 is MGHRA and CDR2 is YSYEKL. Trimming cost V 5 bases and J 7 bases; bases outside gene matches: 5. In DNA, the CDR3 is TGCGCCAGCAGCGGACTAGTTCCGAATGAGCAGTTCTTC. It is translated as CASSGLVPNEQFF.

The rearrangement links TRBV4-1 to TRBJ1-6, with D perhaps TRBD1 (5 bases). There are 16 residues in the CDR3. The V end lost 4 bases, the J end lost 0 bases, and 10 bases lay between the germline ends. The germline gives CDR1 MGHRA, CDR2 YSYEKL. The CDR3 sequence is CASSLGGSSYNSPLHF. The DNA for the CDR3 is TGCGCCAGCAGCCTTGGGGGGAGCTCCTATAATTCACCCCTCCACTTT.

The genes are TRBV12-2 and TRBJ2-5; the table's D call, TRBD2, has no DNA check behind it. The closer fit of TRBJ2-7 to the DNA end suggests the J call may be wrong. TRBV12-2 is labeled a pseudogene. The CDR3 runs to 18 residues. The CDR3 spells CAGRGRLGAGVRSYEQYF. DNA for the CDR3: TGTGCAGGCCGGGGGCGTCTAGGGGCGGGAGTAAGGTCCTACGAGCAGTACTTC.

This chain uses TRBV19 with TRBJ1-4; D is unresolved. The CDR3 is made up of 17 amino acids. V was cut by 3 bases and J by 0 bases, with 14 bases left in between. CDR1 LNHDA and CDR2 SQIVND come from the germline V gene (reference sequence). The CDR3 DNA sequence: TGTGCCAGTAGTATCTATGCAGATCCTGCAACTAATGAAAAACTGTTTTTT. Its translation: CASSIYADPATNEKLFF. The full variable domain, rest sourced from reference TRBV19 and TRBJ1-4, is DGGITQSPKYLFRKEGQNVTLSCEQNLNHDAMYWYRQDPGQGLRLIYYSQIVNDFQKGDIAEGYSVSREKKESFPLTVTSAQKNPTAFYLCASSIYADPATNEKLFFGSGTQLSVL.

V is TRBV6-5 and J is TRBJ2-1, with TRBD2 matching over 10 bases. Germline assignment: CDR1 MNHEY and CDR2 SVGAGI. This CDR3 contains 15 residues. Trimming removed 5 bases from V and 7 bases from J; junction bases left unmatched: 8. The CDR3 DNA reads TGTGCCAGCAGTCAGCTAGCGGGGGCGAGTAATGAGCAGTTCTTC. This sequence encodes CASSQLAGASNEQFF.

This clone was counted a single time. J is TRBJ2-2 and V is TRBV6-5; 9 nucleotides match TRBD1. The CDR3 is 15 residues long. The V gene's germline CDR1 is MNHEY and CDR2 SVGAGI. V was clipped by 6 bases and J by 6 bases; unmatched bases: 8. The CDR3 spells CASRPGQGFAGELFF. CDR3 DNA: TGTGCCAGCAGACCGGGACAGGGTTTCGCCGGGGAGCTGTTTTTT.